These 22 T cell receptor beta chains came from one sample sequenced in a study of blood T cell repertoires in COVID-19. Sequencing was performed with immunoSEQ multiplex PCR; in TCRdb, only in-frame clones are kept and a portion is missing. The sample contains about 62,000 clones, roughly nine tenths of which appear only once. Source material: peripheral blood. The origin of the receptors is a woman aged 60-75 years with COVID-19, enrolled during active disease.

This clone was seen a few times. CDR3: CASSLSGGGQVLPYEQYF. As DNA, the CDR3 is TGTGCCAGCAGTTTATCGGGAGGGGGACAGGTACTACCCTACGAGCAGTACTTC. This chain links TRBV27 with TRBJ2-7; tentative D call: TRBD1 (8 bases). Germline V lookup: CDR1 MNHEY, CDR2 SMNVEV (reference sequence). The CDR3 is made up of 18 amino acids. V dropped 0 bases and J dropped 2 bases, with 20 bases sitting between them.

J is TRBJ2-5 and V is TRBV11-3, with D tentatively TRBD2 (6 bases). The CDR3 has 14 amino acids. Germline loops: CDR1 SGHNT, CDR2 YENEEA. Trimming shortened V by 5 bases and J by 4 bases, and 14 bases separated the two germline ends. CDR3 DNA sequence: TGTGCCAGCAGCCCGACTAGAAGGGGAGAGACCCAGTACTTC. Translated, it gives CASSPTRRGETQYF.

J is TRBJ1-6 and V is TRBV5-4; TRBD1 aligns across 9 bases. Germline-derived CDR1 and CDR2 are SGHNT and YYREEE (reference sequence). This CDR3 region has 13 residues. With V trimmed by 7 bases and J by 7 bases, 3 bases remained unmatched. The CDR3 DNA follows: TGTGCCAGCCGGGACAGGGAGAATTCACCCCTCCACTTT. It specifies CASRDRENSPLHF.

V gene TRBV10-3 combines with J gene TRBJ1-1, with D possibly being TRBD1 (6 bases). CDR1 is ENHRY and CDR2 is SYGVKD in the germline V gene. The CDR3 consists of 13 residues. V lost 1 base and J lost 5, with 8 bases in between. CDR3 DNA sequence: TGTGCCATCAGTGAGTTGAGGGGGACTGAAGCTTTCTTT. Translating it yields CAISELRGTEAFF.

This clone is a singleton in its sample. The CDR3 nucleotides are TGTGCCAGCAGCTTAGATGATACAGGGGGGAGCTACGAGCAGTACTTC. Translating gives CASSLDDTGGSYEQYF. This chain uses TRBV7-2 with TRBJ2-7; 8 nucleotides match TRBD1. Germline V lookup: CDR1 SGHTA, CDR2 FQGNSA. V was pared by 1 base and J by 3 bases, with 8 bases of the junction left unmatched. The CDR3 extends over 16 amino acids.

This chain connects TRBV27 to TRBJ2-1, with D possibly TRBD2 on 5 matching bases. Trimming took off 6 bases at V and 0 bases at J, with 15 bases between the two ends. The CDR3 extends over 16 amino acids. Germline V gives CDR1 MNHEY, CDR2 SMNVEV (reference sequence). The CDR3 DNA reads TGTGCCAGCAGCCCATTAGCGACCCGCTCCTACAATGAGCAGTTCTTC. Translating gives CASSPLATRSYNEQFF.

The rearrangement joins TRBV27 to TRBJ1-1, with D uncertain. Germline lookup yields CDR1 MNHEY and CDR2 SMNVEV (reference sequence). V lost 3 bases, J lost 1 base, and 9 bases lay in between. This CDR3 spans 14 amino acids. In DNA, the CDR3 is TGTGCCAGCAGTTTGGTCAGTGAGAACACTGAAGCTTTCTTT. Encoded protein: CASSLVSENTEAFF.

V and J are TRBV9 and TRBJ1-6, with D perhaps TRBD1 (5 bases). Germline CDR1 and CDR2: SGDLS and YYNGEE. Trimming took off 6 bases at V and 9 bases at J, with 22 bases between the two ends. The CDR3 is made up of 16 amino acids. CDR3 sequence reads: CASNDKAKGPISPLHF. The CDR3 DNA reads TGTGCCAGCAACGACAAGGCGAAGGGGCCCATTTCACCCCTCCACTTT. The complete variable domain, with remaining parts taken from reference TRBV9 and TRBJ1-6, reads DSGVTQTPKHLITATGQRVTLRCSPRSGDLSVYWYQQSLDQGLQFLIQYYNGEERAKGNILERFSAQQFPDLHSELNLSSLELGDSALYFCASNDKAKGPISPLHFGNGTRLTVT.

The rearrangement uses TRBV19 and TRBJ1-6; 7 bases agree with TRBD1. CDR3 length equals 14 residues. Germline CDR1 is LNHDA and CDR2 is SQIVND (reference sequence). J was trimmed by 2 bases and V by 6 bases; bases with no gene match: 1. The CDR3 protein is CASSGTAYNSPLHF. The CDR3 nucleotides are TGTGCCAGTAGCGGGACAGCCTATAATTCACCCCTCCACTTT.

The V and J genes are TRBV10-1 and TRBJ2-7, with 14 nucleotides matching TRBD2. Germline V gene lookup returns CDR1 WNHNN and CDR2 SYGVQD (reference sequence). V lost 4 bases and J lost 1; bases outside the gene matches: 0. The CDR3 sequence is 15 residues long. The CDR3 sequence: CASSGLAGGSYEQYF. DNA for the CDR3: TGCGCCAGCAGTGGACTAGCGGGAGGGTCCTACGAGCAGTACTTC.

The CDR3 sequence is CASSLAGGRDYGYTF. The CDR3 DNA follows: TGTGCCAGCAGCCTGGCAGGGGGGCGCGACTATGGCTACACCTTC. The gene calls are TRBV7-2 and TRBJ1-2; 7 bases line up with TRBD1. There are 15 residues in the CDR3. V lost 5 bases and J lost 3; bases outside the gene matches: 9. Germline V CDR1 and CDR2: SGHTA, FQGNSA.

The chain carries TRBV18 and TRBJ1-2; D gene unclear. This CDR3 is 12 amino acids long. Trimming pared 2 bases from V and 3 bases from J, leaving 4 bases between. CDR1 is KGHSH, CDR2 LQKENI, per germline. CDR3 loop: CASSPSDYGYTF. CDR3 nucleotides: TGTGCCAGCTCACCATCGGACTATGGCTACACCTTC.

CDR3 protein: CASSLVLGGFHEQFF. The CDR3 DNA reads as TGTGCCAGCAGCTTAGTGCTGGGAGGCTTCCATGAGCAGTTCTTC. The chain combines TRBV11-3 with TRBJ2-1; the D gene is possibly TRBD2 (6 bases). The CDR3 totals 15 residues. V was cut by 1 base and J by 8 bases, with 15 bases left in between. Per the germline V gene, CDR1 is SGHNT and CDR2 is YENEEA.

The chain couples TRBV5-1 to TRBJ1-1; no definite D call. V was shortened by 0 bases and J by 4 bases, with 10 bases between the two germline ends. The V gene's germline CDR1 is SGHRS and CDR2 YFSETQ. The CDR3 loop spans 14 amino acids. The CDR3 sequence is CASSLVSVSTEAFF. In nucleotides, the CDR3 is TGCGCCAGCAGCTTGGTTTCAGTTTCCACTGAAGCTTTCTTT.

The chain has TRBV18 and TRBJ2-7, with 10 bases that match TRBD1. V lost 5 bases, J lost 2 bases, and 6 bases stayed unmatched. This CDR3 has 15 residues. CDR1 and CDR2 (germline): KGHSH, LQKENI. CDR3 DNA sequence: TGTGCCAGCTCATTGGGGGACAGGGGCACCTACGAGCAGTACTTC. Translated, it gives CASSLGDRGTYEQYF.

The genes are TRBV10-2 and TRBJ2-7, with 10 positions matching TRBD1. Germline V gene data show CDR1 as WSHSY and CDR2 as SAAADI. V dropped 11 bases and J dropped 5; count of bases not matched to a gene: 6. The CDR3 is 12 residues long. In DNA, the CDR3 is TGCGCCTCACTGGGACAGGGGAACGAGCAGTACTTC. Residues: CASLGQGNEQYF.

The gene calls are TRBV5-1 and TRBJ2-7, with 10 bases that match TRBD2. This CDR3 contains 19 residues. The trim removed 1 base at V and 1 base at J, leaving 14 bases unmatched. Germline assignment: CDR1 SGHRS and CDR2 YFSETQ. This CDR3 is CASSLWGESSGSPSYEQYF. The CDR3 region has the DNA TGCGCCAGCAGCTTGTGGGGGGAGTCTAGCGGGAGTCCTTCCTACGAGCAGTACTTC.

The chain has TRBV19 and TRBJ2-7; 8 positions match TRBD2. The junction had 4 bases not matched to a gene; V was cut back by 6 bases and J by 3 bases. Germline V lookup: CDR1 LNHDA, CDR2 SQIVND (reference sequence). This CDR3 is built from 13 residues. This CDR3 is CASSETSVYEQYF. The CDR3 bases are TGTGCCAGTAGCGAGACTAGCGTCTACGAGCAGTACTTC. The full variable domain, with the rest looked up from reference TRBV19 and TRBJ2-7, is DGGITQSPKYLFRKEGQNVTLSCEQNLNHDAMYWYRQDPGQGLRLIYYSQIVNDFQKGDIAEGYSVSREKKESFPLTVTSAQKNPTAFYLCASSETSVYEQYFGPGTRLTVT.

This rearrangement joins TRBV7-6 to TRBJ2-5; 7 bases are a match to TRBD2. This CDR3 comprises 15 residues. The junction had 9 bases not matched to a gene; V was cut back by 4 bases and J by 4 bases. In germline, CDR1 is SGHVS, CDR2 FNYEAQ. CDR3 sequence (DNA): TGTGCCAGCAGCTGGGGGGGAGGGCCAGGAGAGACCCAGTACTTC. Translated, it gives CASSWGGGPGETQYF. Drawing the rest from reference TRBV7-6 and TRBJ2-5, the complete variable domain is GAGVSQSPRYKVTKRGQDVALRCDPISGHVSLYWYRQALGQGPEFLTYFNYEAQQDKSGLPNDRFSAERPEGSISTLTIQRTEQRDSAMYRCASSWGGGPGETQYFGPGTRLLVL.

This clone came up once. The CDR3 sequence is CASSSGHVSGNTIYF. The CDR3 bases are TGTGCCAGCAGCTCCGGACACGTTTCTGGAAACACCATATATTTT. V gene TRBV7-8 combines with J gene TRBJ1-3, with a weak D call TRBD1 (5 bases). V gave up 4 bases and J gave up 1 base, with 11 bases separating them. Germline V gene lookup returns CDR1 SGHVS and CDR2 FQNEAQ. The CDR3 is made up of 15 amino acids.

The chain is built from TRBV19 and TRBJ1-4; 9 bases line up with TRBD1. The V and J ends lost 2 bases and 7 bases, in that order; junction bases with no gene match: 5. There are 15 residues in the CDR3. From germline, CDR1 is LNHDA and CDR2 SQIVND (reference sequence). The CDR3 DNA is TGTGCCAGTAGTATAATTGGACAGGGGTCTGAAAAACTGTTTTTT. This codes for CASSIIGQGSEKLFF.

The chain employs TRBV29-1 and TRBJ1-2; D possibly corresponds to TRBD1 (5 bases). There are 13 residues in the CDR3. V was cut by 4 bases and J by 2 bases, with 11 bases left in between. The germline V gene has CDR1 SQVTM and CDR2 ANQGSEA. The CDR3 region has the DNA TGCAGCGTTGGGGACTTAGCCAACTATGGCTACACCTTC. This gives the protein CSVGDLANYGYTF. Full variable domain (rest looked up from reference TRBV29-1 and TRBJ1-2): SAVISQKPSRDICQRGTSLTIQCQVDSQVTMMFWYRQQPGQSLTLIATANQGSEATYESGFVIDKFPISRPNLTFSTLTVSNMSPEDSSIYLCSVGDLANYGYTFGSGTRLTVV.